This T cell receptor (beta chain) emerged from a study of OX40 agonist ivuxolimab in advanced cancers. Whole-study results and caveats: Patients with a partial response at 0.1-3.0 mg/kg had among the lowest clonal expansion. Expanded clones were, on average, more numerous among CD8+ T cells than CD4+. Normalized expansion of T-cell clones was also low for some nonresponders.

Regarding this clone: The antigen remains undetermined.

This CDR3 has 12 amino acids. Sequencing was performed with immunoSEQ multiplex PCR; in TCRdb, only in-frame clones are kept and a portion is missing. The table lists roughly 74,000 clones, about four fifths of them singletons. Autoimmune disease history or systemic immunosuppression barred patients. This receptor was obtained from an adult with an advanced solid tumor such as melanoma, head and neck, liver or kidney cancer. This specimen was CD4+ or CD8+ T cells sorted from blood, taken in a trial of the OX40 agonist ivuxolimab. The rearrangement links TRBV7-5 to TRBJ2-5. TRBV7-5 is recorded as a pseudogene. In nucleotides, the CDR3 is TGTGCCAGAAGCCTGCGACCCGAGACCCAGTACTTC. Translation gives CARSLRPETQYF.